The 18 T cell receptor beta chains given below trace back to one sample, sequenced in a study of blood T cell repertoires in COVID-19. Assay: immunoSEQ multiplex PCR; the TCRdb copy retains only in-frame clones and omits some. The sample lists tens of thousands of clones; about 91% were seen once. Sequencing was carried out using peripheral blood. The receptors here all came from a human donor with active COVID-19. The donor label of this sample is uncertain.

In DNA form, the CDR3 reads TGTGCCAGCAGCTTAGAGCCAAGAGATACGCAGTATTTT. Protein: CASSLEPRDTQYF. The chain carries TRBV7-6 and TRBJ2-3; D unresolved. The V end was cut by 1 base, the J end by 5 bases, with 7 bases between. The CDR3 loop spans 13 amino acids. The germline V gene has CDR1 SGHVS and CDR2 FNYEAQ.

J is TRBJ2-1 and V is TRBV7-2; 8 nucleotides agree with TRBD2. The germline V gene has CDR1 SGHTA and CDR2 FQGNSA. The length of the CDR3 is 14 residues. Unmatched junction bases numbered 9, after V lost 5 bases and J lost 9 bases. The CDR3 sequence is CASSPGLDRVEQFF. CDR3 bases: TGTGCCAGCAGCCCGGGACTAGATCGTGTTGAGCAGTTCTTC. Full variable domain (missing parts from reference TRBV7-2 and TRBJ2-1): GAGVSQSPSNKVTEKGKDVELRCDPISGHTALYWYRQSLGQGLEFLIYFQGNSAPDKSGLPSDRFSAERTGGSVSTLTIQRTQQEDSAVYLCASSPGLDRVEQFFGPGTRLTVL.

V usage is TRBV6-2 or TRBV6-3 and J usage is TRBJ2-6; a possible D gene is TRBD2 (6 bases). V was shortened by 2 bases and J by 2 bases, with 7 bases between the two germline ends. This CDR3 comprises 15 residues. Germline lookup yields CDR1 MNHEY and CDR2 SVGEGT. Here the CDR3 DNA reads TGTGCCAGCAGTTACGGGGGGACTGGGGCCAACGTCCTGACTTTC. Translation gives CASSYGGTGANVLTF.

The V and J genes are TRBV7-2 and TRBJ2-7; D is uncertain. The V end lost 1 base, the J end lost 0 bases, and 7 bases lay between the germline ends. The germline gives CDR1 SGHTA, CDR2 FQGNSA. The CDR3 covers 14 residues. This chain's CDR3 is CASSLVQSSYEQYF. The CDR3 DNA reads TGTGCCAGCAGCTTAGTACAGTCCTCCTACGAGCAGTACTTC.

This chain links TRBV23-1 with TRBJ2-5, with D possibly matching TRBD1 (5 bases). TRBV23-1 counts as an open reading frame of uncertain function. The ends were cut back, 9 bases at V and 5 bases at J, with 10 bases in the middle. The CDR3 contains 11 residues. DNA of the CDR3: TGCGCCAGAAGACAGTGGGAGACCCAGTACTTC. Encoded protein: CARRQWETQYF.

V is TRBV5-1 and J is TRBJ2-5; 12 bases align to TRBD2. CDR1 is SGHRS and CDR2 is YFSETQ in the germline V gene. This CDR3 has 18 residues. V gave up 1 base and J gave up 6 bases; unmatched junction bases: 13. For the CDR3, the DNA is TGCGCCAGCAGCTTGATGGGGACTAGCGGGCGTGCTGTGCAGACCCAGTACTTC. Amino acid sequence: CASSLMGTSGRAVQTQYF.

The chain uses TRBV5-1 and TRBJ1-6, with D maybe TRBD1 (5 bases). Trimming pared 0 bases from V and 5 bases from J, leaving 12 bases between. From germline, CDR1 is SGHRS and CDR2 YFSETQ. CDR3 length equals 16 residues. The CDR3 reads CASSLEGVGNNSPLHF. The DNA for the CDR3 is TGCGCCAGCAGCTTGGAAGGGGTTGGGAATAATTCACCCCTCCACTTT. The whole variable domain, remainder taken from reference TRBV5-1 and TRBJ1-6, is KAGVTQTPRYLIKTRGQQVTLSCSPISGHRSVSWYQQTPGQGLQFLFEYFSETQRNKGNFPGRFSGRQFSNSRSEMNVSTLELGDSALYLCASSLEGVGNNSPLHFGNGTRLTVT.

The V gene is TRBV6-5, the J gene TRBJ2-1; 8 bases are shared with TRBD1. The junction had 4 bases not matched to a gene; V was cut back by 2 bases and J by 4 bases. Germline V lookup: CDR1 MNHEY, CDR2 SVGAGI. The CDR3 is 15 amino acids. CDR3 sequence: CASSYGTGLYNEQFF. CDR3 nucleotide sequence: TGTGCCAGCAGTTACGGGACAGGCCTATACAATGAGCAGTTCTTC.

The chain links TRBV27 to TRBJ1-1; D not certain. CDR3 length: 16 residues. With 2 bases removed from V and 6 bases from J, the gap between germline ends came to 19 bases. Germline V CDR1 and CDR2: MNHEY, SMNVEV (reference sequence). The CDR3 is CASSLESVGGYSEAFF. The DNA of the CDR3 is TGTGCCAGCAGTTTAGAGAGCGTTGGAGGTTACTCTGAAGCTTTCTTT.

The chain joins TRBV19 to TRBJ2-3, with D tentatively TRBD2 (6 bases). V gave up 6 bases and J gave up 6 bases, with 13 bases separating them. This CDR3 region has 13 residues. The germline CDR1 and CDR2 sequences are LNHDA and SQIVND (reference sequence). The CDR3 loop reads CASRRDSLDTQYF. The DNA of the CDR3 is TGTGCCAGTAGGAGGGACTCCTTGGATACGCAGTATTTT.

The chain carries TRBV25-1 and TRBJ2-7, with 7 bases fitting TRBD1. Germline V gives CDR1 MGHDK, CDR2 SYGVNS. This CDR3 contains 14 residues. Trimming took 2 bases from V and 0 from J; bases not matched to a gene: 1. CDR3 DNA sequence: TGTGCCAGCAGTGAACAGGGGGTCTCCTACGAGCAGTACTTC. This sequence encodes CASSEQGVSYEQYF.

The chain is built from TRBV7-8 and TRBJ2-3; the D gene is possibly TRBD1 (5 bases). CDR3 length: 14 amino acids. Germline values: CDR1 SGHVS, CDR2 FQNEAQ. Trimming left V 4 bases short and J 0 bases short, with 8 bases between. CDR3 sequence reads: CASSWGRSTDTQYF. The CDR3 DNA reads TGTGCCAGCAGCTGGGGCAGAAGCACAGATACGCAGTATTTT.

J is TRBJ2-7 and V is TRBV7-8; TRBD2 matches 9 bases. Germline V gives CDR1 SGHVS, CDR2 FQNEAQ. Trimming removed 6 bases from V and 3 bases from J; junction bases left unmatched: 12. This CDR3 is 16 amino acids long. The CDR3 sequence is CASSDLLSGSFYEQYF. The CDR3 DNA reads TGTGCCAGCAGTGACCTCCTTAGCGGGAGTTTCTACGAGCAGTACTTC.

The rearrangement joins TRBV24-1 to TRBJ1-1; D might be TRBD1 (5 bases). The CDR3 is 14 residues long. CDR1 KGHDR and CDR2 SFDVKD come from the germline V gene. Trimming took off 5 bases at V and 0 bases at J, with 9 bases between the two ends. The CDR3 DNA sequence: TGTGCCACCAGTGCTGGACATATGAACACTGAAGCTTTCTTT. This gives the protein CATSAGHMNTEAFF.

The chain joins TRBV5-6 to TRBJ1-1; tentative D call: TRBD1 (6 bases). Trimming cost V 1 base and J 6 bases, with 10 bases left between them. Germline V gene sequence: CDR1 SGHDT, CDR2 YYEEEE. The CDR3 is 13 residues long. The CDR3 bases are TGTGCCAGCAGCTTGATTGAGGGGGCTGAAGCTTTCTTT. This sequence encodes CASSLIEGAEAFF.

V and J are TRBV5-1 and TRBJ2-2; a possible D gene is TRBD1 (6 bases). V was shortened by 2 bases and J by 2 bases, with 13 bases between the two germline ends. The germline gives CDR1 SGHRS, CDR2 YFSETQ. This CDR3 contains 16 residues. CDR3 DNA sequence: TGCGCCAGCAGCTTAAATCCAGGGGATAACACCGGGGAGCTGTTTTTT. Its translation is CASSLNPGDNTGELFF.

This sequence joins TRBV10-1 and TRBJ2-1; D unclear. The CDR3 sequence is 14 residues long. Germline assignment: CDR1 WNHNN and CDR2 SYGVQD (reference sequence). V lost 0 bases and J 8 bases, leaving 11 bases between the germline ends. CDR3 bases: TGCGCCAGCAGTGAGTCTCTCTCTGTCGATGAGCAGTTCTTC. Its protein is CASSESLSVDEQFF.

The V call is TRBV4-3, the J call TRBJ2-5, with D hard to call. The CDR3 covers 12 residues. CDR1 is LGHNA and CDR2 is YSLEER in the germline V gene. Between the trimmed V and J ends, which lost 0 bases and 5 bases, there was a span of 4 bases. The CDR3 bases are TGCGCCAGCAGCCAAGAACGGGAGACCCAGTACTTC. As protein: CASSQERETQYF.